This T cell receptor (beta chain) originates from a study of shared clonotypes between healthy human individuals. Looked up from germline, CDR1 is SGDLS and CDR2 is YYNGEE. This CDR3 is 16 amino acids long. The V end was cut by 4 bases, the J end by 3 bases, with 19 bases between. Repertoires were generated with immunoSEQ multiplex PCR, while TCRdb's copy carries only in-frame clones and drops some. The sample records 1,500,000 or so clones, approximately 98.5% being singletons. This chain joins TRBV9 and TRBJ2-5; D is possibly TRBD1 or TRBD2 (6 bases each). This receptor was identified in a man aged 25 to 40 in good health. Material for sequencing was naive CD4+ T cells sorted from blood. Subset indicated: CD45RA+ positively selected. CDR3 region: CASSPRAMGGEETQYF. For the CDR3, the DNA is TGTGCCAGCAGCCCGAGGGCGATGGGGGGCGAAGAGACCCAGTACTTC.